This TCR beta chain was sequenced during a study of cytomegalovirus exposure and HLA in healthy donors. Notes on the study in general: Some V segments could not be told apart, so they were left out, TRBV6-2 and TRBV6-3 among them. Cytomegalovirus-associated status was assigned to about 160 TCR beta chains.

Germline V CDR1 and CDR2: MGHRA, YSYEKL. The CDR3 runs to 16 residues. The V and J ends lost 4 bases and 2 bases, in that order; junction bases with no gene match: 7. Primers: 60 Vbeta forward and 13 Jbeta reverse. TCRdb's copy holds only in-frame clones and misses some; the assay was immunoSEQ multiplex PCR. The sample shows about 120,000 clones, about two thirds of them seen only once. This clone has only a few counts. The antigen remains unidentified. Healthy bone marrow donors made up the cohort. The sequence was obtained from a man aged 30 to 39 in good health and CMV-seronegative. Input material: PBMCs. This chain links TRBV4-1 with TRBJ1-5; 8 nucleotides line up with TRBD1. For the CDR3, the DNA is TGCGCCAGCAGCCCCGTCACAGGGGGTCGCAATCAGCCCCAGCATTTT. Protein product: CASSPVTGGRNQPQHF.